Shown below are 15 T cell receptor beta chains from a single sample sequenced in a study of T cells in Graves' hyperthyroidism and ophthalmopathy. Researchers amplified the TCR beta CDR3 regions from RNA transcripts. Using the HTBI primer set, a first-round RT-PCR was run on the TCR CDR3. TCRdb analysed the multiplex PCR reads with MiXCR anew, one entry per CDR3 protein. The sample includes around 530,000 distinct CDR3 sequences, about 15% seen only once; the top ten take roughly 15%. Material for sequencing was blood. The receptor source for this set is a woman between 18 and 30 years old with Graves' ophthalmopathy.

There are many counts of this clonotype. V gene TRBV28 combines with J gene TRBJ1-6; 8 bases align to TRBD1. The germline gives CDR1 MDHEN, CDR2 SYDVKM. With 4 bases clipped from V and 7 bases from J, the junction kept 3 bases outside the gene matches. The CDR3 loop spans 14 amino acids. The CDR3 loop reads CASSSGTGNSPLHF. CDR3 coding DNA: TGTGCCAGCAGTTCCGGGACAGGCAATTCACCCCTCCACTTT.

The chain employs TRBV20-1 and TRBJ2-7; tentatively, D is TRBD2 (5 bases). Germline CDR1 is DFQATT and CDR2 is SNEGSKA (reference sequence). V gave up 6 bases and J gave up 3 bases, with 15 bases separating them. The CDR3 has 13 amino acids. The CDR3 sequence: CSAPTPRDYEQYF. The CDR3 region has the DNA TGCAGTGCCCCGACCCCTCGGGACTACGAGCAGTACTTC.

This chain joins TRBV19 and TRBJ1-1, with D hard to call. The CDR3 runs to 14 residues. In germline, CDR1 is LNHDA, CDR2 SQIVND (reference sequence). Trimming cost V 2 bases and J 4 bases, with 11 bases left between them. The CDR3 is CASSILGLGTEAFF. The CDR3 DNA reads as TGTGCCAGTAGTATATTAGGGTTGGGCACTGAAGCTTTCTTT.

The V gene is TRBV7-2, the J gene TRBJ2-1, with 9 positions matching TRBD2. This CDR3 has 19 residues. Germline V gives CDR1 SGHTA, CDR2 FQGNSA. V lost 0 bases and J lost 7; bases outside the gene matches: 16. CDR3 sequence reads: CASSLARGGGGGRGNEQFF. The CDR3 nucleotides are TGTGCCAGCAGCTTAGCGCGGGGGGGGGGGGGGGGGAGGGGGAATGAGCAGTTCTTC.

This clonotype was counted only a few times. The chain couples TRBV18 to TRBJ2-1, with 11 positions matching TRBD2. V was pared by 5 bases and J by 5 bases, with 14 bases of the junction left unmatched. Germline V gene sequence: CDR1 KGHSH, CDR2 LQKENI. The CDR3 is 18 residues long. The CDR3 sequence: CASSSSPYSGRANNEQFF. The CDR3 nucleotides read TGTGCCAGCTCATCGTCTCCTTATAGCGGGAGGGCCAACAATGAGCAGTTCTTC.

There are many counts of this clonotype. The CDR3 DNA follows: TGTGCCAGCAGTTACGAGACAGGATACAATGAGCAGTTCTTC. Residues: CASSYETGYNEQFF. The chain carries TRBV6-5 and TRBJ2-1, with D maybe TRBD1 (6 bases). This CDR3 has 14 residues. In germline, CDR1 is MNHEY, CDR2 SVGAGI. V was trimmed by 2 bases and J by 4 bases, leaving 9 bases between them.

J is TRBJ2-6 and V is TRBV9; D unclear. The germline V gene encodes CDR1 SGDLS and CDR2 YYNGEE. The CDR3 contains 15 residues. The V end lost 0 bases, the J end lost 0 bases, and 4 bases lay between the germline ends. CDR3: CASSVVSSGANVLTF. DNA for the CDR3: TGTGCCAGCAGCGTAGTCAGCTCTGGGGCCAACGTCCTGACTTTC.

This clonotype was recorded at least ten times. The chain combines TRBV18 with TRBJ1-1, with no clear D. The ends were cut back, 0 bases at V and 0 bases at J, with 8 bases in the middle. Germline V gene data show CDR1 as KGHSH and CDR2 as LQKENI. This CDR3 contains 15 residues. DNA for the CDR3: TGTGCCAGCTCACCACCGGTGGCGGTGAACACTGAAGCTTTCTTT. This sequence encodes CASSPPVAVNTEAFF.

The sample holds many counts of this clonotype. The chain uses TRBV2 and TRBJ1-5; D uncertain. CDR1 and CDR2 (germline): SNHLY, FYNNEI. This CDR3 spans 16 amino acids. V lost 2 bases and J 7 bases, leaving 18 bases between the germline ends. The CDR3 region is CASSERRATGNQPQHF. The DNA of the CDR3 is TGTGCCAGCAGTGAAAGGCGGGCAACCGGGAACCAGCCCCAGCATTTT.

The rearrangement joins TRBV20-1 to TRBJ2-3; a possible D gene is TRBD2 (5 bases). The CDR3 has 13 residues. Germline-derived CDR1 and CDR2 are DFQATT and SNEGSKA (reference sequence). V was cut by 1 base and J by 8 bases, with 13 bases left in between. CDR3 residues: CSARAGIGRTQYF. For the CDR3, the DNA is TGCAGTGCTAGAGCGGGGATCGGGCGTACGCAGTATTTT.

This clonotype was recorded a few times. The CDR3 spells CASSLPRDRGHTGELFF. In DNA form, the CDR3 reads TGTGCCAGCAGCCTCCCCCGGGACAGGGGGCACACCGGGGAGCTGTTTTTT. The rearrangement links TRBV5-4 to TRBJ2-2; 12 bases align to TRBD1. V trimming: 4 bases; J trimming: 3 bases; junction bases outside the gene matches: 7. This CDR3 has 17 amino acids. The germline CDR1 and CDR2 sequences are SGHNT and YYREEE (reference sequence).

The sample holds a few counts of this clonotype. The chain combines TRBV7-6 with TRBJ2-1, with 10 positions matching TRBD2. V gave up 5 bases and J gave up 7 bases; unmatched junction bases: 11. Germline assignment: CDR1 SGHVS and CDR2 FNYEAQ. The CDR3 is 16 residues long. CDR3 bases: TGTGCCAGCAGCCCCCCAGGAGCGGGAGGGGGTAATGAGCAGTTCTTC. Translating gives CASSPPGAGGGNEQFF.

The V call is TRBV6-2 or TRBV6-3, the J call TRBJ1-1; D uncertain. CDR1 is MNHEY, CDR2 SVGEGT, per germline. The CDR3 runs 14 residues. Trimming took 6 bases from V and 4 from J, leaving 15 bases between them. CDR3 in DNA: TGTGCCAGCAGGACCAGACCCCTCGGCACTGAAGCTTTCTTT. This encodes CASRTRPLGTEAFF.

This clonotype was detected ten times or more. The gene calls are TRBV2 and TRBJ1-6, with a tentative D call TRBD1 (6 bases). V was trimmed by 5 bases and J by 10 bases, leaving 18 bases between them. Germline V gives CDR1 SNHLY, CDR2 FYNNEI. This CDR3 has 15 residues. The CDR3, as DNA: TGTGCCAGCAGTCCCCAACAGGGTGGGGGGTCACCCCTCCACTTT. It codes for CASSPQQGGGSPLHF.

V and J are TRBV20-1 and TRBJ2-7; 7 nucleotides match TRBD2. The CDR3 is 14 amino acids. V trimming: 5 bases; J trimming: 2 bases; junction bases outside the gene matches: 9. Germline lookup yields CDR1 DFQATT and CDR2 SNEGSKA (reference sequence). For the CDR3, the DNA is TGCAGTGCTCGGAACGGGAGGACGACCTACGAGCAGTACTTC. It specifies CSARNGRTTYEQYF.